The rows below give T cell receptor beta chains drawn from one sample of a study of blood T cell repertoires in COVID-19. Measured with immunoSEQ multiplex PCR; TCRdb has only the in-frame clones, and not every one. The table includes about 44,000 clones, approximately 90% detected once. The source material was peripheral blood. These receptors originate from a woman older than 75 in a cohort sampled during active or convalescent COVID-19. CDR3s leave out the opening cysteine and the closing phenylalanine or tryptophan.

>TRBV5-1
ASSFVHRSEQY
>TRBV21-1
ASSGKERENRIDTQY
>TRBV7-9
ASSFDRVSTEAF
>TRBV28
ASRAGRRVYEQY
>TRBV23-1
ASSRNRGWKGRSYEQY
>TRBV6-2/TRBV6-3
ASRPTRGMNTEAF
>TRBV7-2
ASSRQTLDGTEAF
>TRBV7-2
ASSFQGTSGNEQY
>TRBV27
ASTLRGLNSPLH
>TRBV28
ATRTEYYEQY
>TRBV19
ASSSRTGNTGELF
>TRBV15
ATSSGTGSQPQH
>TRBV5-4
ASSQRQGVRNEQF
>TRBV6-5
ASSQGGYNSPLH
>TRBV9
ASSVDGGIRTEAF
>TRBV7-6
ASSLKMSGSPEDTQY
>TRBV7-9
ASSYRQNPEAF
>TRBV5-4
ASSFRAGSTDTQY
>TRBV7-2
ASSDIQGAGEQF
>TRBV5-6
ASSPQGGTAIYGYT
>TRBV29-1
SADFGQGKETQY
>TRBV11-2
ASSPGLVSYSPLH
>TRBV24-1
ATHPGSPEEGYT
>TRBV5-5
ASSLSITGSGQPQH
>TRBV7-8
ASSSRQATNEKLF
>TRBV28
ASSHESRRGQPQH
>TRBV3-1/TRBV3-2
ASSQGGGYTEAF
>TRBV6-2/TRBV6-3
ASSGQGNTEAF
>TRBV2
ASSDGQMNTEAF
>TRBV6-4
ASSEGLGDTIY
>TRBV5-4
ASGPGDSGANVLT
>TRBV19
ASSNRQGGRGYGYT
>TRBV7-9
ASSPTGGIYNEQF
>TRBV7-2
ASINTGELF
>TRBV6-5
ASSYSGGGDYGYT
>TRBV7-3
ASSLRAGLEDNEQF
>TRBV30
AWARDRANYGYT
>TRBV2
ASTEVDRARYGYT
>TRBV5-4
ASSLEGGGARNEQF
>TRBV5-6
ASSLSFIGAEAF
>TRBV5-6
ASSLGLAGTEQF
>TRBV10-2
ATISPLQRTQY
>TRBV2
ASSAGSGETQY
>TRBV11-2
ASRVGLAEETQY
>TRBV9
ASSVGTSGLLETQY
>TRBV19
ASTFPPPGNEKLF
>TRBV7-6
ASSSDRGLSPLH
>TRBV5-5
ASSLDVSQPQH
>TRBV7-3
ASSVTGVNSPLH
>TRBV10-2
ASGQRGQETQY
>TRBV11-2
ASSGQGSPEAF
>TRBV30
AWSGTRHSPLH